This T cell receptor (beta chain) was profiled in a study of T cells in Graves' hyperthyroidism and ophthalmopathy. Across the study: Prior to any treatment, at the point of initial diagnosis, peripheral blood was collected. Study conclusions and caveats: A model of 13 V-J pairs discriminated ophthalmopathy from stable hyperthyroidism. Blood also carried most thyroid clonotypes expanded above 0.001.

Amplified TCR beta CDR3 regions derived from RNA transcripts. RT-PCR in the first round (using the HTBI primer set) targeted the TCR CDR3. TCRdb re-derived calls from the multiplex PCR reads in MiXCR, one entry per CDR3 protein. The table lists 200,000 to 300,000 distinct CDR3 sequences, approximately 24% of them singletons. Germline assignment: CDR1 MNHEY and CDR2 SVGAGI. Deletions cut 2 bases from V and 1 base from J, with 15 bases between. This CDR3 region has 16 residues. On this clonotype itself: The antigen is not known.

Fresh peripheral blood, about 9.6 ml, yielded the PBMCs. The chain carries TRBV6-5 and TRBJ2-7; D call uncertain. This TCR came from a middle-aged woman with Graves' ophthalmopathy. Sequences were obtained from blood. The CDR3 DNA reads as TGTGCCAGCAGTTACCACTTGCCCGTGGGGTCCTACGAGCAGTACTTC. It codes for CASSYHLPVGSYEQYF.